This entry lists 22 T cell receptor beta chains sequenced from one sample in a study of blood T cell repertoires in COVID-19. Libraries were prepared by immunoSEQ multiplex PCR; TCRdb keeps only in-frame clonotypes and omits some of them. The sample lists over 400,000 clones; 80% to 90% were seen once. Source material: peripheral blood. These receptors were collected from a human donor in a cohort sampled during active COVID-19.

This clone was observed a handful of times. Different DNA sequences within this sample yield the same CDR3. The chain is built from TRBV18 and TRBJ1-5; 7 nucleotides agree with TRBD1. The CDR3 length is 14 residues. From germline, CDR1 is KGHSH and CDR2 LQKENI. The V gene end was trimmed by 3 bases and the J gene end by 7 bases; junction bases not matched to a gene: 6. The CDR3 coding sequence is TGTGCCAGCTCACCGGGTACAGGGGACCAGCCCCAGCATTTT. Its translation is CASSPGTGDQPQHF. Complete variable domain (other parts from reference TRBV18 and TRBJ1-5): NAGVMQNPRHLVRRRGQEARLRCSPMKGHSHVYWYRQLPEEGLKFMVYLQKENIIDESGMPKERFSAEFPKEGPSILRIQQVVRGDSAAYFCASSPGTGDQPQHFGDGTRLSIL.

This chain connects TRBV10-3 to TRBJ2-1; TRBD2 aligns across 13 bases. V was clipped by 7 bases and J by 7 bases; unmatched bases: 7. This CDR3 is built from 15 residues. The germline V gene encodes CDR1 ENHRY and CDR2 SYGVKD. The CDR3 sequence: CAITPTSGRANEQFF. The DNA for the CDR3 is TGTGCCATCACCCCCACTAGCGGGAGGGCGAATGAGCAGTTCTTC.

The rearrangement links TRBV4-2 to TRBJ1-1, with 7 bases that match TRBD1. After removal of 0 bases from V and 0 bases from J, the junction contained 7 bases not matched to a gene. CDR1 and CDR2 (germline): LGHNA, YNFKEQ. The CDR3 consists of 17 residues. CDR3 in amino acids: CASSQDGRGPMNTEAFF. The CDR3 nucleotides read TGTGCCAGCAGCCAAGACGGAAGGGGGCCCATGAACACTGAAGCTTTCTTT.

The gene calls are TRBV6-5 and TRBJ1-2, with 7 bases lining up with TRBD1. The CDR3 is made up of 14 amino acids. Germline V gene data show CDR1 as MNHEY and CDR2 as SVGAGI. The V gene end was trimmed by 7 bases and the J gene end by 3 bases; junction bases not matched to a gene: 8. The CDR3 here is CASTRGQPDYGYTF. CDR3 sequence (DNA): TGTGCCAGCACGAGGGGACAGCCAGACTATGGCTACACCTTC.

The chain combines TRBV27 with TRBJ2-3; no firm D call. V was clipped by 5 bases and J by 6 bases, with 12 bases between them. This CDR3 is built from 13 residues. Germline CDR1 and CDR2: MNHEY and SMNVEV (reference sequence). The CDR3 reads CASSRLEMDTQYF. CDR3 bases: TGTGCCAGCAGTCGTCTTGAGATGGATACGCAGTATTTT.

This rearrangement joins TRBV5-1 to TRBJ1-4; D gene unclear. The germline CDR1 and CDR2 sequences are SGHRS and YFSETQ. The ends were cut back, 0 bases at V and 8 bases at J, with 14 bases in the middle. There are 15 residues in the CDR3. As DNA, the CDR3 is TGCGCCAGCAGCTTGGGACCTACAGCTCAGGAAAAACTGTTTTTT. Its protein product is CASSLGPTAQEKLFF.

This clone has only one observation. The V call is TRBV6-5, the J call TRBJ1-1; possible D gene TRBD1, 5 bases. Germline CDR1 and CDR2: MNHEY and SVGAGI. CDR3 length: 14 residues. Trimming left V 7 bases short and J 0 bases short, with 12 bases between. The CDR3 nucleotides are TGTGCCAGCACCCGACAGCTGATGAACACTGAAGCTTTCTTT. Its translation: CASTRQLMNTEAFF.

This rearrangement joins TRBV11-3 to TRBJ2-2, with 10 bases identical to TRBD2. The CDR3 loop spans 17 amino acids. Trimming cost V 0 bases and J 5 bases; bases outside gene matches: 6. Germline CDR1 reads SGHNT; CDR2 reads YENEEA. CDR3 DNA sequence: TGTGCCAGCAGCTTAGATCACCTAGCGGGAGCGACCGGGGAGCTGTTTTTT. Protein: CASSLDHLAGATGELFF.

The chain combines TRBV12-5 with TRBJ2-7; D may be TRBD1 (5 bases). With 1 base removed from V and 6 bases from J, the gap between germline ends came to 13 bases. The germline gives CDR1 LGHNT, CDR2 FRNRAP. CDR3 size: 14 residues. For the CDR3, the DNA is TGTGCTAGTGGTTTGGGGCAGGGTAACGGCGAGCAGTACTTC. Its protein product is CASGLGQGNGEQYF. The variable domain in full, with the rest retrieved from reference TRBV12-5 and TRBJ2-7, is DARVTQTPRHKVTEMGQEVTMRCQPILGHNTVFWYRQTMMQGLELLAYFRNRAPLDDSGMPKDRFSAEMPDATLATLKIQPSEPRDSAVYFCASGLGQGNGEQYFGPGTRLTVT.

The gene calls are TRBV28 and TRBJ1-5; 8 bases map to TRBD1. CDR1 is MDHEN and CDR2 is SYDVKM in the germline V gene. V shed 6 bases and J 6 bases; nucleotides not matched to a gene: 7. This CDR3 region has 14 residues. The CDR3 DNA reads as TGTGCCAGCAGCGGACAGGGTTCAGTTCAGCCCCAGCATTTT. Translation gives CASSGQGSVQPQHF. The full variable domain, completed using reference TRBV28 and TRBJ1-5, is DVKVTQSSRYLVKRTGEKVFLECVQDMDHENMFWYRQDPGLGLRLIYFSYDVKMKEKGDIPEGYSVSREKKERFSLILESASTNQTSMYLCASSGQGSVQPQHFGDGTRLSIL.

This chain uses TRBV6-1 with TRBJ2-7; the D gene is possibly TRBD2 (6 bases). CDR3 size: 20 residues. The germline V and J ends were trimmed by 2 bases and 2 bases, with 28 bases remaining between them. From germline, CDR1 is MNHNS and CDR2 SASEGT. The CDR3 region is CASSERRLFGERAEAYEQYF. The CDR3 nucleotides read TGTGCCAGCAGTGAAAGAAGATTATTTGGGGAGCGGGCTGAAGCCTACGAGCAGTACTTC.

The V and J genes are TRBV3-1 (or the pseudogene TRBV3-2) and TRBJ2-5; 9 nucleotides line up with TRBD2. V shed 1 base, J shed 0 bases, and the junction held 3 bases outside the gene matches. The CDR3 has 16 residues. Germline loops: CDR1 LGHDT, CDR2 YNNKEL (reference sequence). The CDR3 protein is CASSQVAGGYQETQYF. As DNA, the CDR3 is TGTGCCAGCAGCCAAGTGGCGGGGGGGTACCAAGAGACCCAGTACTTC.

J is TRBJ1-2 and V is TRBV3-1 (or the pseudogene TRBV3-2); no clear D. Germline V gene data show CDR1 as LGHDT and CDR2 as YNNKEL (reference sequence). The CDR3 is 13 residues long. V gave up 4 bases and J gave up 3 bases, with 9 bases separating them. The CDR3 DNA reads as TGTGCCAGCAGCCCTACCAAAGACTATGGCTACACCTTC. Translating gives CASSPTKDYGYTF.

The chain carries TRBV11-1 and TRBJ2-7; 11 nucleotides align to TRBD1. The V segment lost 3 bases and the J segment 7 bases; nucleotides outside the gene matches: 5. CDR1 is SGHAT and CDR2 is FQDESV in the germline V gene (reference sequence). This CDR3 region has 14 residues. The CDR3 nucleotides are TGTGCCAGCAGCTTTGGACAGGGGGCTCGAGAGCAGTACTTC. Protein sequence: CASSFGQGAREQYF.

The CDR3 spells CASSRHPRPGVGTEAFF. The CDR3 nucleotides are TGTGCCAGCAGCCGACATCCCCGTCCGGGGGTGGGTACTGAAGCTTTCTTT. The genes are TRBV3-1 (or the pseudogene TRBV3-2) and TRBJ1-1; D perhaps matches TRBD1 (5 bases). The germline CDR1 and CDR2 sequences are LGHDT and YNNKEL (reference sequence). V was trimmed by 4 bases and J by 5 bases, leaving 23 bases between them. The CDR3 length is 17 residues.

This chain joins TRBV19 and TRBJ2-5, with 10 bases aligning to TRBD1. This CDR3 region has 12 residues. V shed 9 bases and J 5 bases; nucleotides not matched to a gene: 3. Germline-derived CDR1 and CDR2 are LNHDA and SQIVND (reference sequence). The CDR3 loop reads CASGQGVETQYF. As DNA, the CDR3 is TGTGCCAGCGGACAGGGGGTCGAGACCCAGTACTTC. Variable domain in full (rest from reference TRBV19 and TRBJ2-5): DGGITQSPKYLFRKEGQNVTLSCEQNLNHDAMYWYRQDPGQGLRLIYYSQIVNDFQKGDIAEGYSVSREKKESFPLTVTSAQKNPTAFYLCASGQGVETQYFGPGTRLLVL.

The chain uses TRBV6-5 and TRBJ2-1, with 7 bases identical to TRBD1. Germline V gives CDR1 MNHEY, CDR2 SVGAGI. The V gene end was trimmed by 0 bases and the J gene end by 4 bases; junction bases not matched to a gene: 3. The CDR3 is 15 residues long. The CDR3 loop is CASSYSGQPYNEQFF. The CDR3 DNA is TGTGCCAGCAGTTACTCGGGACAGCCTTACAATGAGCAGTTCTTC.

This rearrangement joins TRBV7-2 to TRBJ2-5; D remains ambiguous. CDR3 length: 13 residues. V was trimmed by 5 bases and J by 1 base, leaving 8 bases between them. CDR1 is SGHTA, CDR2 FQGNSA, per germline. The CDR3 DNA sequence: TGTGCCAGCAGCCCCTCGGTCCAAGAGACCCAGTACTTC. This encodes CASSPSVQETQYF.

Concerning this clone itself: Other DNA sequences within the sample encode an identical CDR3. This chain links TRBV6-5 with TRBJ2-1; 10 bases match TRBD2. Germline CDR1 MNHEY, CDR2 SVGAGI. The CDR3 has 15 residues. With 4 bases clipped from V and 4 bases from J, the junction kept 4 bases outside the gene matches. The CDR3 DNA sequence: TGTGCCAGCAGTTCACTAGCGGGAAATTACAATGAGCAGTTCTTC. Amino acids: CASSSLAGNYNEQFF.

The chain joins TRBV6-5 to TRBJ1-4, with D tentatively TRBD1 (5 bases). Looked up from germline, CDR1 is MNHEY and CDR2 is SVGAGI. V was shortened by 2 bases and J by 0 bases, with 10 bases between the two germline ends. The CDR3 is 16 residues long. CDR3 nucleotides: TGTGCCAGCAGTTACGTCCTGACAGCAACTAATGAAAAACTGTTTTTT. As protein: CASSYVLTATNEKLFF.

J is TRBJ1-5 and V is TRBV2, with D hard to call. Germline CDR1 and CDR2: SNHLY and FYNNEI. With 4 bases removed from V and 6 bases from J, the gap between germline ends came to 16 bases. The CDR3 totals 15 residues. The CDR3 DNA is TGTGCCAGCAGTGTGAGGCAGCTCCTGGGTCAGCCCCAGCATTTT. Its translation: CASSVRQLLGQPQHF.

The chain uses TRBV30 and TRBJ1-2; possibly TRBD1 for D (6 bases). The ends were cut back, 4 bases at V and 4 bases at J, with 10 bases in the middle. Germline lookup yields CDR1 GTSNPN and CDR2 SVGIG (reference sequence). The CDR3 spans 12 residues. The DNA of the CDR3 is TGTGCCTGGAACAGGGTCAGCTATGGCTACACCTTC. It is translated as CAWNRVSYGYTF.